This passage covers 27 T cell receptor beta chains from one sample sequenced in a study of OX40 agonist ivuxolimab in advanced cancers. Only in-frame clones appear in the TCRdb table, and some are missing; sequencing was by immunoSEQ multiplex PCR. The top ten clones hold about 2% of a sample with over 30,000 clones, roughly four fifths of them seen once. Sequenced material: CD4+ or CD8+ T cells sorted from blood, taken in a trial of the OX40 agonist ivuxolimab. The receptor set was obtained from an adult with an advanced solid tumor such as melanoma, head and neck, liver or kidney cancer.

There are a few counts of this clone. The rearrangement uses TRBV7-2 and TRBJ2-1, with TRBD2 matching over 10 bases. The CDR3 sequence is 18 residues long. V dropped 5 bases and J dropped 10; count of bases not matched to a gene: 20. The germline V gene encodes CDR1 SGHTA and CDR2 FQGNSA. CDR3 in amino acids: CASSLRAGGPGFPQEQFF. For the CDR3, the DNA is TGTGCCAGCAGCCTCCGAGCGGGGGGGCCTGGTTTCCCTCAAGAGCAGTTCTTC.

The genes are TRBV7-2 and TRBJ2-7, with 10 bases aligning to TRBD2. CDR3 length: 16 residues. The V and J ends lost 2 bases and 6 bases, in that order; junction bases with no gene match: 10. The germline CDR1 and CDR2 sequences are SGHTA and FQGNSA. CDR3 residues: CASSLSSGRAGAEQYF. DNA of the CDR3: TGTGCCAGCAGCTTATCCAGCGGGAGGGCTGGAGCCGAGCAGTACTTC.

About this clone itself: Additional DNA sequences in this sample encode the identical CDR3. The CDR3 here is CASSPAGVGGYTF. DNA for the CDR3: TGTGCCAGCAGCCCTGCGGGGGTCGGAGGCTACACCTTC. The V call is TRBV7-2, the J call TRBJ1-2, with D maybe TRBD1 (5 bases). CDR1 SGHTA and CDR2 FQGNSA come from the germline V gene. This CDR3 comprises 13 residues. V lost 5 bases, J lost 8 bases, and 15 bases lay in between.

The chain recombines TRBV7-9 with TRBJ2-5, with TRBD1 matching 10 bases. The CDR3 contains 14 residues. V trimming: 6 bases; J trimming: 3 bases; junction bases outside the gene matches: 4. CDR1 and CDR2 from the germline V gene are SEHNR and FQNEAQ (reference sequence). This chain's CDR3 is CASSTTGGEETQYF. CDR3 coding DNA: TGTGCCAGCAGTACGACAGGGGGCGAAGAGACCCAGTACTTC.

The chain's CDR3 is CASSFGGTYEQYF. The CDR3 bases are TGTGCCAGCAGTTTCGGTGGTACCTACGAGCAGTACTTC. This sequence joins TRBV6-6 and TRBJ2-7; D not resolved. Germline V gene lookup returns CDR1 MNHNY and CDR2 SVGAGI (reference sequence). CDR3 length: 13 residues. V was clipped by 4 bases and J by 2 bases, with 9 bases between them.

The sample holds one count of this clone. The J gene is TRBJ2-3, the V gene TRBV5-8, with D perhaps matching TRBD1 or TRBD2 (6 bases each). This CDR3 comprises 18 residues. Deletions cut 4 bases from V and 5 bases from J, with 26 bases between. Germline lookup yields CDR1 SGHTS and CDR2 YDEGEE. The CDR3 protein is CASSREGEEGRLGDTQYF. The CDR3 nucleotides are TGTGCCAGCAGCCGAGAGGGGGAGGAGGGACGGTTGGGAGATACGCAGTATTTT.

This chain links TRBV10-2 with TRBJ2-5, with D possibly TRBD1 on 5 matching bases. CDR1 is WSHSY, CDR2 SAAADI, per germline. Trimming pared 10 bases from V and 2 bases from J, leaving 11 bases between. This CDR3 comprises 12 residues. For the CDR3, the DNA is TGCGCCACCTCCAGGGTTCAAGAGACCCAGTACTTC. Translation: CATSRVQETQYF.

CDR3 sequence reads: CASSESGGVNFGYTF. CDR3 DNA sequence: TGTGCCAGCAGTGAAAGCGGGGGGGTCAACTTCGGCTACACCTTC. The chain uses TRBV6-1 and TRBJ1-2; a weak D match, TRBD1 (5 bases). Germline V lookup: CDR1 MNHNS, CDR2 SASEGT. The V and J ends lost 2 bases and 8 bases respectively, with 18 bases between them. This CDR3 is 15 amino acids long.

As concerns this clone: The same CDR3 also results from other DNA sequences found in this sample. The chain combines TRBV7-2 with TRBJ1-3, with D possibly matching TRBD1 (5 bases). The V end was cut by 2 bases, the J end by 0 bases, with 11 bases between. From germline, CDR1 is SGHTA and CDR2 FQGNSA. This CDR3 region has 16 residues. This chain's CDR3 is CASSLHRGLSGNTIYF. In DNA form, the CDR3 reads TGTGCCAGCAGCTTACATCGGGGACTCTCTGGAAACACCATATATTTT.

The chain combines TRBV7-9 with TRBJ1-2; D is unclear. Germline V lookup: CDR1 SEHNR, CDR2 FQNEAQ (reference sequence). CDR3 length equals 16 residues. Trimming shortened V by 1 base and J by 5 bases, and 17 bases separated the two germline ends. CDR3 sequence reads: CASSLDSWQASYGYTF. CDR3 nucleotide sequence: TGTGCCAGCAGCTTAGATTCCTGGCAGGCGAGTTATGGCTACACCTTC. Looking up the rest from reference TRBV7-9 and TRBJ1-2 gives the full variable domain: DTGVSQNPRHKITKRGQNVTFRCDPISEHNRLYWYRQTLGQGPEFLTYFQNEAQLEKSRLLSDRFSAERPKGSFSTLEIQRTEQGDSAMYLCASSLDSWQASYGYTFGSGTRLTVV.

This clone came up a few times. The chain employs TRBV2 and TRBJ1-5; possibly TRBD1 for D (6 bases). V lost 5 bases and J lost 7, with 6 bases in between. This CDR3 comprises 11 residues. Germline loops: CDR1 SNHLY, CDR2 FYNNEI. The CDR3 nucleotides are TGTGCCAGCAGTACAGGGCAGCCCCAGCATTTT. Protein: CASSTGQPQHF.

This rearrangement joins TRBV19 to TRBJ1-5; D possibly corresponds to TRBD1 (6 bases). This CDR3 has 16 residues. V lost 7 bases, J lost 2 bases, and 18 bases lay in between. CDR1 is LNHDA and CDR2 is SQIVND in the germline V gene (reference sequence). CDR3 residues: CASIGTPRTGNQPQHF. DNA for the CDR3: TGTGCCAGTATCGGGACACCGAGGACGGGCAATCAGCCCCAGCATTTT.

This clone was seen only once. J is TRBJ1-3 and V is TRBV7-9, with TRBD1 matching 11 bases. In germline, CDR1 is SEHNR, CDR2 FQNEAQ (reference sequence). Trimming at V came to 5 bases and at J to 4 bases, leaving 10 bases not matched to a gene. The CDR3 has 17 amino acids. The CDR3 DNA reads as TGTGCCAGCAGCACTCGGACAGGGGGCGCGGGAGGAAACACCATATATTTT. Protein product: CASSTRTGGAGGNTIYF. Full variable domain (outside the CDR3, taken from reference TRBV7-9 and TRBJ1-3): DTGVSQNPRHKITKRGQNVTFRCDPISEHNRLYWYRQTLGQGPEFLTYFQNEAQLEKSRLLSDRFSAERPKGSFSTLEIQRTEQGDSAMYLCASSTRTGGAGGNTIYFGEGSWLTVV.

On this clone: At one of its ends the junction is not consistent with the germline gene, which may arise from a read error. The genes are TRBV7-7 and TRBJ2-3; D could derive from TRBD1 or TRBD2 (5 bases each). The V gene's germline CDR1 is SSHAT and CDR2 FNYEAQ (reference sequence). The CDR3 has 13 residues. CDR3 region: CASSLTGPDTQYF. The CDR3 DNA is TGTGCTAGCAGCTTAACGGGGCCAGATACGCAGTATTTT.

The rearrangement uses TRBV6-5 and TRBJ1-6, with D perhaps TRBD1 (5 bases). The germline V gene has CDR1 MNHEY and CDR2 SVGAGI. Trimming removed 4 bases from V and 10 bases from J, with 14 bases in between. The CDR3 extends over 14 amino acids. DNA of the CDR3: TGTGCCAGCAGTTCCCTTCAGGGAAACTCACCCCTCCACTTT. This gives the protein CASSSLQGNSPLHF.

V is TRBV11-3 and J is TRBJ2-7, with D possibly being TRBD1 or TRBD2 (5 bases each). The germline V gene encodes CDR1 SGHNT and CDR2 YENEEA. Trimming removed 1 base from V and 2 bases from J, with 9 bases in between. The CDR3 consists of 14 residues. In DNA form, the CDR3 reads TGTGCCAGCAGCTTAGCGGGGCCCCCCTACGAGCAGTACTTC. This codes for CASSLAGPPYEQYF.

This clone was observed a single time. V and J are TRBV6-1 and TRBJ1-6; D remains unclear. Germline lookup yields CDR1 MNHNS and CDR2 SASEGT. This CDR3 spans 11 amino acids. The V end lost 5 bases, the J end lost 17 bases, and 13 bases lay between the germline ends. The CDR3 DNA is TGTGCCAGCAGTTTCCGGGAATCCGTCCACTTT. This translates into CASSFRESVHF.

This rearrangement joins TRBV5-1 to TRBJ2-3; 7 positions agree with TRBD2. The CDR3 spans 16 residues. Germline lookup yields CDR1 SGHRS and CDR2 YFSETQ. The trim removed 0 bases at V and 2 bases at J, leaving 6 bases unmatched. CDR3 in amino acids: CASSLVGGMVTDTQYF. DNA for the CDR3: TGCGCCAGCAGCTTGGTCGGGGGGATGGTCACAGATACGCAGTATTTT.

This chain uses TRBV6-5 with TRBJ1-1, with a weak D call TRBD1 (5 bases). Trimming took off 0 bases at V and 5 bases at J, with 13 bases between the two ends. The CDR3 consists of 15 residues. Germline CDR1 MNHEY, CDR2 SVGAGI. Here the CDR3 reads CASSYSRQRGTEAFF. CDR3 coding DNA: TGTGCCAGCAGTTACTCAAGACAGCGTGGGACTGAAGCTTTCTTT.

V and J are TRBV6-5 and TRBJ2-5; 7 bases line up with TRBD1. The CDR3 covers 15 residues. Germline V CDR1 and CDR2: MNHEY, SVGAGI. Trimming cost V 0 bases and J 5 bases; bases outside gene matches: 6. The CDR3 is CASSYSGQIVETQYF. The CDR3 DNA reads TGTGCCAGCAGTTACTCGGGACAGATTGTTGAGACCCAGTACTTC.

This clone was picked up one time. CDR3 sequence reads: CASKGTTNNYGYTF. CDR3 nucleotide sequence: TGTGCCAGCAAGGGGACCACTAATAACTATGGCTACACCTTC. The chain recombines TRBV2 with TRBJ1-2; a weak D match, TRBD1 (5 bases). Per germline, CDR1 SNHLY and CDR2 FYNNEI. The CDR3 has 14 residues. V was cut by 7 bases and J by 1 base, with 13 bases left in between.

The V and J genes are TRBV5-1 and TRBJ2-2; unclear D gene. Germline-derived CDR1 and CDR2 are SGHRS and YFSETQ. V was cut by 1 base and J by 1 base, with 11 bases left in between. The CDR3 has 16 amino acids. The CDR3 reads CASSLFRAVNTGELFF. CDR3 in DNA: TGCGCCAGCAGCTTGTTTCGGGCGGTGAACACCGGGGAGCTGTTTTTT.

About this clone itself: The sample carries other DNA sequences with the same CDR3. The rearrangement links TRBV6-5 to TRBJ2-7; TRBD1 aligns across 8 bases. The germline V gene has CDR1 MNHEY and CDR2 SVGAGI. V dropped 8 bases and J dropped 2; count of bases not matched to a gene: 11. The length of the CDR3 is 15 residues. The CDR3 protein is CASRDHGTGTYEQYF. CDR3 DNA: TGTGCCAGCCGGGACCACGGGACAGGAACCTACGAGCAGTACTTC.

In this sample, this clone turned up a few times. The genes are TRBV10-3 and TRBJ2-3; 10 bases agree with TRBD1. The CDR3 length is 17 residues. Losses at the gene ends were 0 bases for V and 4 bases for J; bases not matched to a gene: 7. CDR1 is ENHRY, CDR2 SYGVKD, per germline. The CDR3 DNA is TGTGCCATCAGTGAGTCTGTGGACAGGGGGTACGCAGATACGCAGTATTTT. This gives the protein CAISESVDRGYADTQYF.

CDR3 nucleotides: TGTGCCAGTAGTCGATTGATACTAGCGGGGGAGTACAATGAGCAGTTCTTC. Its protein is CASSRLILAGEYNEQFF. The chain has TRBV19 and TRBJ2-1, with 11 nucleotides matching TRBD2. The CDR3 covers 17 residues. Unmatched junction bases numbered 10, after V lost 5 bases and J lost 4 bases. CDR1 is LNHDA and CDR2 is SQIVND in the germline V gene (reference sequence).

V usage is TRBV5-1 and J usage is TRBJ1-4; D is perhaps TRBD1 (5 bases). The ends were cut back, 4 bases at V and 12 bases at J, with 19 bases in the middle. Germline CDR1 reads SGHRS; CDR2 reads YFSETQ. CDR3 length: 14 residues. CDR3 region: CASSGTPGREELFF. The CDR3 DNA is TGCGCCAGCAGCGGCACACCGGGCAGGGAGGAACTGTTTTTT.

This clone was detected a few times. The chain recombines TRBV2 with TRBJ1-5, with D uncertain. This CDR3 region has 13 residues. V shed 4 bases and J shed 9 bases, with 13 bases lying between them. From germline, CDR1 is SNHLY and CDR2 FYNNEI. CDR3 residues: CASSVGRTRPQHF. The CDR3, as DNA: TGTGCCAGCAGTGTGGGGAGGACTAGGCCCCAGCATTTT.